Presented here are 9 T cell receptor beta chains from one specimen sequenced in a study of vaccination and CD4 T cells after COVID-19. At the Johns Hopkins FTIC core, DNA taken from cultured CD4+ T cells was sequenced by way of the Oncomine TCR Beta short-read assay. One entry per CDR3 protein results from TCRdb running MiXCR on the PCR reads. The table includes approximately 13,000 distinct CDR3 sequences, around half detected once. Their antigens are not known. The sample's treatment: approximately 9-day PBMC culture with coronavirus spike peptide pools or control peptides (ViraFEST assay). The material sequenced was CD4+ T cells from blood, cultured in vitro. These receptors all come from a human donor who had recovered from COVID-19.

The chain joins TRBV6-2 or TRBV6-3 to TRBJ2-7, with 7 nucleotides matching TRBD2. V gave up 3 bases and J gave up 1 base; unmatched junction bases: 9. The CDR3 totals 16 residues. Germline values: CDR1 MNHEY, CDR2 SVGEGT. The CDR3 protein is CASSYPRSGLSYEQYF. CDR3 DNA sequence: TGTGCCAGCAGTTATCCTCGTAGCGGGCTTTCCTACGAGCAGTACTTC.

This clonotype was recorded only once. The genes are TRBV12-3 or TRBV12-4 and TRBJ1-2; 9 bases map to TRBD1. The V segment lost 1 base and the J segment 4 bases; nucleotides outside the gene matches: 4. This CDR3 has 15 residues. CDR3 bases: TGTGCCAGCAGTTTAGTAACAGGGGGCGTCTATGGCTACACCTTC. It is translated as CASSLVTGGVYGYTF.

In its sample, this clonotype was seen a few times. The chain is built from TRBV20-1 and TRBJ2-3; D unresolved. This CDR3 is built from 14 residues. V was pared by 3 bases and J by 6 bases, with 16 bases between. Germline assignment: CDR1 DFQATT and CDR2 SNEGSKA (reference sequence). The CDR3 DNA sequence: TGCAGTGCTAGCCCTACATGGTTAATTGATACGCAGTATTTT. Residues: CSASPTWLIDTQYF.

This chain uses TRBV27 with TRBJ2-5; 16 bases are shared with TRBD2. Germline CDR1 MNHEY, CDR2 SMNVEV (reference sequence). The V segment lost 6 bases and the J segment 5 bases; nucleotides outside the gene matches: 15. This CDR3 region has 19 residues. Here the CDR3 reads CASRQTGTSGRAAIETQYF. As DNA, the CDR3 is TGTGCCAGCAGACAGACCGGGACTAGCGGGAGGGCCGCGATCGAGACCCAGTACTTC.

V is TRBV6-1 and J is TRBJ1-2; 7 nucleotides match TRBD1. V shed 4 bases and J 2 bases; nucleotides not matched to a gene: 4. CDR3 length: 14 residues. Per the germline V gene, CDR1 is MNHNS and CDR2 is SASEGT. In DNA form, the CDR3 reads TGTGCCAGCAGTGCAACGGACAGGAACTATGGCTACACCTTC. This gives the protein CASSATDRNYGYTF.

The V gene is TRBV7-2, the J gene TRBJ2-7; a possible D gene is TRBD2 (6 bases). CDR1 is SGHTA, CDR2 FQGNSA, per germline. The V end lost 0 bases, the J end lost 3 bases, and 9 bases lay between the germline ends. The CDR3 runs 14 residues. CDR3 in amino acids: CASSLASGNYEQYF. The CDR3, as DNA: TGTGCCAGCAGCTTAGCTAGCGGAAACTACGAGCAGTACTTC.

In this sample, this clonotype turned up a few times. The gene calls are TRBV20-1 and TRBJ2-5, with TRBD2 as a possible D gene (5 bases). V lost 4 bases and J lost 7, with 16 bases in between. CDR3 length equals 13 residues. Germline assignment: CDR1 DFQATT and CDR2 SNEGSKA (reference sequence). As DNA, the CDR3 is TGCAGTGCTACCCGACTCGTCAGCGGGACCCAGTACTTC. Its translation is CSATRLVSGTQYF.

This clonotype was counted only a few times. For the CDR3, the DNA is TGTGCCAGCAGCTTAGGGCTCCGAAACACTGAAGCTTTCTTT. The encoded protein is CASSLGLRNTEAFF. This chain uses TRBV11-3 with TRBJ1-1; D unclear. Germline V CDR1 and CDR2: SGHNT, YENEEA. The CDR3 has 14 amino acids. The ends were cut back, 1 base at V and 2 bases at J, with 8 bases in the middle.

This clonotype was detected a few times. The J gene is TRBJ2-2, the V gene TRBV15; D is perhaps TRBD1 (6 bases). CDR1 is LNHNV and CDR2 is YYDKDF in the germline V gene (reference sequence). This CDR3 region has 15 residues. Trimming took off 3 bases at V and 6 bases at J, with 14 bases between the two ends. The CDR3 coding sequence is TGTGCCACCAGCAGCAGGGGAGTACGATCCGGGGAGCTGTTTTTT. This translates into CATSSRGVRSGELFF.